The rows below give T cell receptor beta chains drawn from one sample of a study of cytomegalovirus exposure and HLA in healthy donors. Some clones are missing from TCRdb's copy, which holds only in-frame ones; the method was immunoSEQ multiplex PCR. This sample carries 170,000 or so clones, roughly 85% of them seen once, and the ten largest clones take about 0.72%. What was sequenced was PBMCs. Receptors originate from a woman between 40 and 50 years old in good health and CMV-seronegative. Both conserved end residues are part of each CDR3. Each record gives: J gene, V gene, D gene, CDR3 length, CDR3 protein. The D gene is left open where the match is weak.

TRBJ1-1	TRBV6-5	NA	15	CASSHRRIGATEAFF
TRBJ2-2	TRBV9	TRBD1	15	CASSPGQGWTGELFF
TRBJ1-4	TRBV10-3	TRBD1	17	CAISEGQGPTTNEKLFF
TRBJ2-1	TRBV13	TRBD1	12	CASSPRTGAGFF
TRBJ1-5	TRBV19	NA	15	CASSMVGGVNQPQHF
TRBJ2-5	TRBV4-1	TRBD1	14	CASSQDRGRETQYF
TRBJ1-5	TRBV10-1	TRBD1	16	CASSGWGQGAYQPQHF
TRBJ2-6	TRBV28	NA	15	CASSPLYRGANVLTF
TRBJ1-2	TRBV5-4	NA	12	CASSLAGGDYTF
TRBJ1-1	TRBV29-1	TRBD1	13	CSVIGQDNTEAFF
TRBJ2-2	TRBV9	NA	15	CASSVGVTNTGELFF
TRBJ2-1	TRBV5-1	NA	14	CASSPSDGDNEQFF
TRBJ2-7	TRBV27	NA	14	CASSYGQPPYEQYF
TRBJ2-7	TRBV6-1	NA	14	CATPAGPWAGEQYF
TRBJ1-5	TRBV5-6	TRBD1	13	CASSADRAQPQHF
TRBJ1-3	TRBV2	TRBD1	16	CASVGQGPLSGNTIYF
TRBJ1-1	TRBV18	NA	17	CASSSLWEALRDTEAFF
TRBJ1-2	TRBV5-1	NA	13	CASSSGQNYGYTF
TRBJ2-2	TRBV19	TRBD2	14	CASSMGGTTGELFF
TRBJ1-3	TRBV30	NA	12	CAWSQRGNTIYF
TRBJ2-7	TRBV2	NA	14	CASSDRASVYEQYF
TRBJ1-2	TRBV2	NA	12	CASGATNYGYTF